These T cell receptor beta chains were read from a single sample in a study of blood T cells in healthy people across ages. One entry per CDR3 protein results from TCRdb running MiXCR on the 5' RACE reads. The sample shows about 1,500,000 distinct CDR3 sequences, 28% of them seen only once. Sample: blood. The source is a woman in her twenties or thirties in good health. Each CDR3 is given with its conserved first and last residue. A D gene is named only where the DNA matches it firmly. The listing skips clone size in some rows; elsewhere it reads once, few, many or a size class.

size: NA
D: NA
J: TRBJ2-1
V: TRBV7-9
CDR3: CASSLAQHVGHEQFF
DNA: TGTGCCAGCAGCTTAGCCCAGCATGTCGGACATGAGCAGTTCTTC

size: few
D: TRBD2
J: TRBJ2-7
V: TRBV6-6
CDR3: CASSSGGQAGGDYEQYF
DNA: TGTGCCAGCAGTTCGGGCGGGCAAGCGGGAGGGGATTACGAGCAGTACTTC

size: many
D: NA
J: TRBJ2-7
V: TRBV28
CDR3: CASSDRIYEQYF
DNA: TGTGCCAGCAGTGACAGGATCTACGAGCAGTACTTC

size: NA
D: NA
J: TRBJ1-1
V: TRBV6-1
CDR3: CASSIGGYGMNTEAFF
DNA: TGTGCCAGCAGTATAGGAGGGTATGGAATGAACACTGAAGCTTTCTTT

size: NA
D: TRBD2
J: TRBJ2-7
V: TRBV6-6
CDR3: CASRVSGFSYEQYF
DNA: TGTGCCAGCAGAGTTAGCGGGTTCTCCTACGAGCAGTACTTC

size: NA
D: TRBD2
J: TRBJ2-7
V: TRBV20-1
CDR3: CSATRGLGAYEQYF
DNA: TGCAGTGCTACAAGGGGACTAGGAGCCTACGAGCAGTACTTC

size: NA
D: TRBD1
J: TRBJ1-6
V: TRBV20-1
CDR3: CSARQGQGSPLHF
DNA: TGCAGTGCAAGACAGGGGCAGGGTTCACCCCTCCACTTT

size: few
D: NA
J: TRBJ1-1
V: TRBV5-1
CDR3: CASTKFGGDTEAFF
DNA: TGCGCCAGCACTAAATTCGGGGGGGACACTGAAGCTTTCTTT

size: many
D: TRBD1
J: TRBJ2-1
V: TRBV10-3
CDR3: CAISEGKTGGVEQFF
DNA: TGTGCCATCAGTGAGGGCAAAACAGGGGGCGTTGAGCAGTTCTTC

size: NA
D: TRBD1
J: TRBJ2-1
V: TRBV5-1
CDR3: CASSSSGTGTTNEQFF
DNA: TGCGCCAGCAGCTCCTCCGGGACAGGGACCACCAATGAGCAGTTCTTC

size: many
D: NA
J: TRBJ2-7
V: TRBV20-1
CDR3: CSARDRLRSYEQYF
DNA: TGCAGTGCTAGGGACCGCTTGAGATCCTACGAGCAGTACTTC

size: NA
D: NA
J: TRBJ2-5
V: TRBV4-3
CDR3: CASSQDISGLDQETQYF
DNA: TGCGCCAGCAGCCAAGATATTTCAGGCTTGGACCAAGAGACCCAGTACTTC

size: NA
D: TRBD2
J: TRBJ2-7
V: TRBV9
CDR3: CASSGRLAISLGSYNEQYF
DNA: TGTGCCAGCAGCGGGAGACTAGCGATCAGTCTAGGGTCCTACAATGAGCAGTACTTC

size: many
D: TRBD1
J: TRBJ2-7
V: TRBV10-3
CDR3: CAISESGGLSYEQYF
DNA: TGTGCCATCAGTGAATCAGGGGGCCTATCCTACGAGCAGTACTTC

size: few
D: NA
J: TRBJ2-1
V: TRBV7-9
CDR3: CASSPRGRPNYNEQFF
DNA: TGTGCCAGCAGCCCGAGAGGGAGGCCGAATTACAATGAGCAGTTCTTC

size: few
D: TRBD1
J: TRBJ2-3
V: TRBV20-1
CDR3: CSALNRGETDTQYF
DNA: TGCAGTGCTCTTAACAGGGGGGAGACAGATACGCAGTATTTT

size: NA
D: NA
J: TRBJ2-6
V: TRBV11-2
CDR3: CASSFRGAAYSGANVLTF
DNA: TGTGCCAGCAGCTTCCGCGGGGCTGCTTATTCTGGGGCCAACGTCCTGACTTTC

size: NA
D: TRBD2
J: TRBJ2-7
V: TRBV12-3/TRBV12-4
CDR3: CASSLSREGGNEQYF
DNA: TGTGCCAGCAGTTTGAGCCGGGAGGGTGGGAATGAGCAGTACTTC

size: NA
D: NA
J: TRBJ2-5
V: TRBV5-1
CDR3: CASSLEGRGETQYF
DNA: TGCGCCAGCAGCTTGGAGGGCAGGGGAGAGACCCAGTACTTC

size: NA
D: TRBD1
J: TRBJ2-7
V: TRBV12-3/TRBV12-4
CDR3: CASTYRDRVGEQYF
DNA: TGTGCCAGCACCTACCGGGACAGGGTAGGCGAGCAGTACTTC

size: many
D: NA
J: TRBJ2-4
V: TRBV7-8
CDR3: CASSLGGGRTKNIQYF
DNA: TGTGCCAGCAGCTTAGGTGGGGGGAGGACCAAAAACATTCAGTACTTC

size: few
D: TRBD2
J: TRBJ2-7
V: TRBV7-9
CDR3: CASSLVTTSGGAYEQYF
DNA: TGTGCCAGCAGCTTAGTCACGACTAGCGGGGGGGCCTACGAGCAGTACTTC

size: once
D: TRBD2
J: TRBJ2-2
V: TRBV2
CDR3: CASSVGTSGDTGELFF
DNA: TGTGCCAGCAGTGTCGGGACTAGCGGAGACACCGGGGAGCTGTTTTTT

size: many
D: TRBD1
J: TRBJ1-4
V: TRBV7-2
CDR3: CASSVTGGRELFF
DNA: TGTGCCAGCAGCGTTACAGGGGGCAGAGAACTGTTTTTT

size: few
D: NA
J: TRBJ2-7
V: TRBV9
CDR3: CASSEGVGNEQYF
DNA: TGTGCCAGCAGCGAGGGGGTAGGGAACGAGCAGTACTTC

size: NA
D: TRBD1
J: TRBJ2-1
V: TRBV20-1
CDR3: CSARRTGVSGNEQFF
DNA: TGCAGTGCTAGACGGACAGGGGTTTCCGGCAATGAGCAGTTCTTC

size: many
D: NA
J: TRBJ2-5
V: TRBV4-1
CDR3: CASSAGLSYQETQYF
DNA: TGCGCCAGCAGCGCCGGACTATCCTATCAAGAGACCCAGTACTTC

size: NA
D: NA
J: TRBJ1-2
V: TRBV9
CDR3: CANSVARGGDYGYTF
DNA: TGTGCCAACAGCGTAGCACGGGGAGGGGACTATGGCTACACCTTC

size: few
D: NA
J: TRBJ1-1
V: TRBV6-1
CDR3: CATQVVPGNTEAFF
DNA: TGTGCCACCCAGGTCGTACCAGGGAACACTGAAGCTTTCTTT

size: NA
D: NA
J: TRBJ2-1
V: TRBV5-5
CDR3: CASSKSPANEQFF
DNA: TGTGCCAGCAGCAAGTCCCCGGCGAATGAGCAGTTCTTC

size: few
D: NA
J: TRBJ2-3
V: TRBV6-6
CDR3: CASSKLGLSTDTQYF
DNA: TGTGCCAGCAGTAAACTAGGGTTGAGCACAGATACGCAGTATTTT

size: few
D: NA
J: TRBJ2-1
V: TRBV6-6
CDR3: CASSARTGGVHEQFF
DNA: TGTGCCAGCAGCGCTCGGACTGGCGGGGTCCATGAGCAGTTCTTC

size: few
D: NA
J: TRBJ2-3
V: TRBV7-9
CDR3: CASRYGPLDKYF
DNA: TGTGCCAGCAGATACGGGCCCCTCGACAAGTATTTT

size: few
D: TRBD1
J: TRBJ1-5
V: TRBV4-1
CDR3: CASSPSGTGRDQPQHF
DNA: TGCGCCAGCAGCCCGTCGGGGACAGGCCGGGATCAGCCCCAGCATTTT

size: few
D: NA
J: TRBJ2-3
V: TRBV6-5
CDR3: CASSKLAGYADTQYF
DNA: TGTGCCAGCAGCAAACTCGCGGGATACGCAGATACGCAGTATTTT

size: NA
D: NA
J: TRBJ1-3
V: TRBV7-6
CDR3: CASSSEVNTIYF
DNA: TGTGCCAGCAGTTCTGAGGTTAACACCATATATTTT

size: once
D: TRBD2
J: TRBJ2-5
V: TRBV7-3
CDR3: CASSRSGGAFDEQYF
DNA: TGTGCCAGCAGCCGGAGCGGGGGGGCCTTCGATGAGCAGTACTTC

size: few
D: NA
J: TRBJ1-2
V: TRBV12-3/TRBV12-4
CDR3: CASSLAPVYGYTF
DNA: TGTGCCAGCAGCTTGGCCCCGGTCTATGGCTACACCTTC

size: few
D: TRBD2
J: TRBJ2-7
V: TRBV11-2
CDR3: CASSLARLAENEQYF
DNA: TGTGCCAGCAGCCTAGCGCGACTAGCGGAGAACGAGCAGTACTTC

size: NA
D: NA
J: TRBJ2-4
V: TRBV7-2
CDR3: CASSFGRRAEDIQYF
DNA: TGTGCCAGCAGTTTTGGCCGTCGGGCAGAGGACATTCAGTACTTC

size: few
D: TRBD1
J: TRBJ2-3
V: TRBV5-1
CDR3: CASLGQGELTDTQYF
DNA: TGCGCCAGCCTAGGACAGGGGGAGTTAACAGATACGCAGTATTTT

size: many
D: TRBD1
J: TRBJ2-1
V: TRBV18
CDR3: CASSPGTASYNEQFF
DNA: TGTGCCAGCAGCCCCGGGACAGCCTCCTACAATGAGCAGTTCTTC

size: few
D: NA
J: TRBJ2-1
V: TRBV7-2
CDR3: CASSLRTTNNVQFF
DNA: TGTGCCAGTAGCCTAAGGACCACTAACAATGTGCAGTTCTTC

size: NA
D: NA
J: TRBJ1-5
V: TRBV5-1
CDR3: CASSLDSSQGQPQHF
DNA: TGCGCCAGCAGCTTGGACAGCTCTCAAGGGCAGCCCCAGCATTTT

size: NA
D: TRBD1
J: TRBJ1-4
V: TRBV12-3/TRBV12-4
CDR3: CASSPGTGGFSSEKLFF
DNA: TGTGCCAGCAGTCCTGGGACAGGGGGCTTTTCCAGTGAAAAACTGTTTTTT

size: many
D: NA
J: TRBJ2-7
V: TRBV4-1
CDR3: CASSLHREGTYEQYF
DNA: TGCGCCAGCAGCCTCCACAGGGAAGGGACCTACGAGCAGTACTTC